This TCR beta chain is from a study of cytomegalovirus exposure and HLA in healthy donors. Germline-derived CDR1 and CDR2 are MGHRA and YSYEKL. The CDR3 has 14 amino acids. The ends lost 5 bases at V and 3 bases at J; junction bases unmatched: 6. Study-level points and caveats: CMV serostatus was the only recorded immune exposure for donors. Per a prior analysis, the majority of TCR beta V segments were productive roughly 90% or roughly 30% of the time. It was reported that the classifier diagnosed cytomegalovirus status with high specificity and sensitivity in both the original and validation cohorts.

PCR involved 60 Vbeta and 13 Jbeta primers. Repertoires were generated with immunoSEQ multiplex PCR, while TCRdb's copy carries only in-frame clones and drops some. Its listing shows some 76,000 clones. To note about this clone: Antigen: not known.

The clonotype originates from a middle-aged man in good health and CMV-seronegative. The gene calls are TRBV4-1 and TRBJ1-2; 7 bases map to TRBD1. The sample comprised PBMCs. The CDR3 nucleotides are TGCGCCAGCAGCAGACAGGGATTCGACTATGGCTACACCTTC. Translating it yields CASSRQGFDYGYTF.